Below are 5 T cell receptor beta chains sequenced from a single sample in a study of cytomegalovirus exposure and HLA in healthy donors. 60 Vbeta and 13 Jbeta primers were used in PCR. Assay used: immunoSEQ multiplex PCR; TCRdb lists only in-frame clones, some missing. Of some 170,000 clones listed, around 81% are singletons. Sequencing input: PBMCs. Receptors were obtained from a woman in her 30s in good health and CMV-seronegative.

Written as DNA, the CDR3 is TGCGCCAGCAGCTTGATTGCAGGGGGCGATGGCACTGAAGCTTTCTTT. This gives the protein CASSLIAGGDGTEAFF. The chain uses TRBV5-1 and TRBJ1-1, with TRBD1 identical over 8 bases. The V gene's germline CDR1 is SGHRS and CDR2 YFSETQ. The CDR3 is 16 residues long. Trimming at V came to 1 base and at J to 4 bases, leaving 9 bases not matched to a gene.

The chain links TRBV19 to TRBJ2-6; tentative D call: TRBD2 (5 bases). Germline values: CDR1 LNHDA, CDR2 SQIVND (reference sequence). The CDR3 runs to 15 residues. Trimming took off 7 bases at V and 0 bases at J, with 10 bases between the two ends. CDR3 in DNA: TGTGCCAGTAAATCCACTAGCTCTGGGGCCAACGTCCTGACTTTC. The encoded protein is CASKSTSSGANVLTF.

The gene calls are TRBV5-6 and TRBJ2-1, with TRBD2 matching over 9 bases. With 0 bases clipped from V and 9 bases from J, the junction kept 7 bases outside the gene matches. This CDR3 comprises 15 residues. Germline CDR1 and CDR2: SGHDT and YYEEEE. Written as DNA, the CDR3 is TGTGCCAGCAGCTTGGCCGGACTAGCGCGGGGTGAGCAGTTCTTC. It encodes CASSLAGLARGEQFF.

CDR3 loop: CASSLARGPYNEQFF. CDR3 DNA sequence: TGTGCCAGCAGCTTGGCGCGGGGGCCCTACAATGAGCAGTTCTTC. The chain employs TRBV5-4 and TRBJ2-1; a weak D match, TRBD2 (7 bases). This CDR3 comprises 15 residues. With 0 bases removed from V and 2 bases from J, the gap between germline ends came to 9 bases. CDR1 and CDR2 (germline): SGHNT, YYREEE (reference sequence).

The gene calls are TRBV5-6 and TRBJ2-5; TRBD2 aligns across 11 bases. Looked up from germline, CDR1 is SGHDT and CDR2 is YYEEEE. J gave up 4 bases and V 1 base, and 6 bases lay outside the gene matches. The CDR3 has 16 amino acids. This CDR3 is CASSLISGRASETQYF. The CDR3 DNA reads as TGTGCCAGCAGCTTGATTAGCGGGAGGGCCTCAGAGACCCAGTACTTC.